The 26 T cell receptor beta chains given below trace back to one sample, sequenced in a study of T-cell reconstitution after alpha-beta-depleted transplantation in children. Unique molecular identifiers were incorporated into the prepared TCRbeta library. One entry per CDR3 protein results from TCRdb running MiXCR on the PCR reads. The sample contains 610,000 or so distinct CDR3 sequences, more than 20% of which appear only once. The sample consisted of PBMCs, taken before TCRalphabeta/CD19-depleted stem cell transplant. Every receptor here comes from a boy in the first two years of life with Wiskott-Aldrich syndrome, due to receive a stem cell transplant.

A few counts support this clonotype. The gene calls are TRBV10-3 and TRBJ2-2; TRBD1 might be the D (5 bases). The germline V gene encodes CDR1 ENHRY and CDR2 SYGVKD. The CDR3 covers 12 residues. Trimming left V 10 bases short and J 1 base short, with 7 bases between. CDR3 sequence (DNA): TGTGCCAACCAGGGGAACACCGGGGAGCTGTTTTTT. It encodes CANQGNTGELFF.

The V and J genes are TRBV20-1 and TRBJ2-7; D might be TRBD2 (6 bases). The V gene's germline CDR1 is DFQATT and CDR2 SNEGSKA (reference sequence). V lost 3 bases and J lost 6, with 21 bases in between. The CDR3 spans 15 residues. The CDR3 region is CSASASLAGFFEQYF. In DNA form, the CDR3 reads TGCAGTGCTAGTGCTAGTCTCGCGGGGTTTTTCGAGCAGTACTTC.

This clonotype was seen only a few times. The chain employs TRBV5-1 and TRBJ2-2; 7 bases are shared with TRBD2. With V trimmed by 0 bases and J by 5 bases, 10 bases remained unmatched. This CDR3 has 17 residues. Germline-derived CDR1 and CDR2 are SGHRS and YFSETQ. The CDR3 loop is CASSLAFAGVWTGELFF. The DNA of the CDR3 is TGCGCCAGCAGCTTGGCTTTCGCGGGAGTGTGGACCGGGGAGCTGTTTTTT.

The CDR3 DNA follows: TGTGCCAGCAGTCAACGGACTATCGAGCAGTACTTC. Translating it yields CASSQRTIEQYF. The chain links TRBV2 to TRBJ2-7, with a weak D call TRBD2 (6 bases). The length of the CDR3 is 12 residues. CDR1 SNHLY and CDR2 FYNNEI come from the germline V gene. Trimming left V 5 bases short and J 6 bases short, with 11 bases between.

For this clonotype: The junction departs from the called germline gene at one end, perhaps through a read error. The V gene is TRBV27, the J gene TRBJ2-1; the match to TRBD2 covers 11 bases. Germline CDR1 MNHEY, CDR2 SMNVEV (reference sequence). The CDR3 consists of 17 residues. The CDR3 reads CASSPLRTSGLSHEHFF. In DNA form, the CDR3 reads TGTGCCAGCAGTCCTCTCCGGACTAGCGGGTTGAGCCATGAGCACTTCTTC.

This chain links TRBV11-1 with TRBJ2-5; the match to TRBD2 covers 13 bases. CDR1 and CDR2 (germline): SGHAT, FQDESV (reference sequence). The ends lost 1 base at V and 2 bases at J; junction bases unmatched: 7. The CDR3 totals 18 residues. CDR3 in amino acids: CASSLDTWTSGRQETQYF. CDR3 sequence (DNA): TGTGCCAGCAGCTTAGACACCTGGACTAGCGGGAGACAAGAGACCCAGTACTTC.

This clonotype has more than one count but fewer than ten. CDR3 protein: CASRSGTSGYEQYF. The DNA for the CDR3 is TGTGCCAGCAGATCCGGGACTTCCGGGTACGAGCAGTACTTC. The chain links TRBV27 to TRBJ2-7, with D possibly being TRBD2 (6 bases). The V gene lost 6 bases and the J gene lost 4 bases, with 16 bases spanning the gap. Germline CDR1 and CDR2: MNHEY and SMNVEV (reference sequence). The CDR3 totals 14 residues.

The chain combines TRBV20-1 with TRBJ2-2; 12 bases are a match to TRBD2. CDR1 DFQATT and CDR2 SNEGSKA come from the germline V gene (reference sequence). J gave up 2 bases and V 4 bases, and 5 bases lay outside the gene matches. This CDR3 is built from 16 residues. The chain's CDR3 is CSATQLAGGNTGELFF. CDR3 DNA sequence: TGCAGTGCTACCCAACTAGCGGGAGGAAACACCGGGGAGCTGTTTTTT.

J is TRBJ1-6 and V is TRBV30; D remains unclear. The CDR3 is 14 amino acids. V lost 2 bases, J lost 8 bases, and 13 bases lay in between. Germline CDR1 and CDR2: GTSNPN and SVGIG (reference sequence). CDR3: CAWSKAGSDSPLHF. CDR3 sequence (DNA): TGTGCCTGGAGTAAGGCGGGTTCAGATTCACCCCTCCACTTT.

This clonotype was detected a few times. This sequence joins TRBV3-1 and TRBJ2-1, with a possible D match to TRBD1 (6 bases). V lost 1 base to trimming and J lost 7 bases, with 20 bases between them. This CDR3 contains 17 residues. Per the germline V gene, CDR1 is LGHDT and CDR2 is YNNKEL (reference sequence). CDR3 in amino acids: CASSQGDLGQLGNEQFF. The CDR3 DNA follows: TGTGCCAGCAGCCAAGGGGACCTAGGACAGCTGGGGAATGAGCAGTTCTTC.

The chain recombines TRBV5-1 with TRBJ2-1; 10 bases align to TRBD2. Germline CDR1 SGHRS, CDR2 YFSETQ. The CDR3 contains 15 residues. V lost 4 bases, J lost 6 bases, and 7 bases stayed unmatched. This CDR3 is CASSQNSGRSNEQFF. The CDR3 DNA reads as TGCGCCAGCAGCCAAAATAGCGGGAGGTCCAATGAGCAGTTCTTC.

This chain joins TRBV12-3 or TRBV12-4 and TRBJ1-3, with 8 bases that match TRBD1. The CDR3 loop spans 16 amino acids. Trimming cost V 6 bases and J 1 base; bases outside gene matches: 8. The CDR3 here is CASSTYRGSSGNTIYF. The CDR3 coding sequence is TGTGCCAGCAGCACCTACAGGGGGAGTTCTGGAAACACCATATATTTT.

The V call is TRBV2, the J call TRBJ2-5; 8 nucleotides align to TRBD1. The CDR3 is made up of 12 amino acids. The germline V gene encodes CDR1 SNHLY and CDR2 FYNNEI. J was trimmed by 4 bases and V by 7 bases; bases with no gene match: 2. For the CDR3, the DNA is TGTGCCAGCACCGGGACAGGAGAGACCCAGTACTTC. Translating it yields CASTGTGETQYF.

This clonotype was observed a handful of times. The CDR3 DNA follows: TGCAGCGTCGGCGGTGGGGAGCAAGAGACCCAGTACTTC. Protein: CSVGGGEQETQYF. The V call is TRBV29-1, the J call TRBJ2-5, with a tentative D call TRBD2 (5 bases). Trimming took off 6 bases at V and 2 bases at J, with 13 bases between the two ends. Germline values: CDR1 SQVTM, CDR2 ANQGSEA. This CDR3 is built from 13 residues. Full variable domain (outside the CDR3, taken from reference TRBV29-1 and TRBJ2-5): SAVISQKPSRDICQRGTSLTIQCQVDSQVTMMFWYRQQPGQSLTLIATANQGSEATYESGFVIDKFPISRPNLTFSTLTVSNMSPEDSSIYLCSVGGGEQETQYFGPGTRLLVL.

CDR3 in amino acids: CASSHGTIGGTEAFF. Written as DNA, the CDR3 is TGCGCCAGCAGCCACGGGACAATCGGGGGCACTGAAGCTTTCTTT. V usage is TRBV5-1 and J usage is TRBJ1-1, with D perhaps matching TRBD1 (6 bases). This CDR3 contains 15 residues. Trimming removed 4 bases at V and 4 bases at J, with 17 bases between. Germline CDR1 and CDR2: SGHRS and YFSETQ.

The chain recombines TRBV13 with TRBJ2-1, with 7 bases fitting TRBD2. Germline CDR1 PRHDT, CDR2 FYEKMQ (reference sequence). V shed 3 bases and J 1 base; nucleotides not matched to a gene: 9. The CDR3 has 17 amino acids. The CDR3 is CASSFLEGGPSYNEQFF. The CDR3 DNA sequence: TGTGCCAGCAGCTTTCTAGAGGGAGGGCCATCCTACAATGAGCAGTTCTTC.

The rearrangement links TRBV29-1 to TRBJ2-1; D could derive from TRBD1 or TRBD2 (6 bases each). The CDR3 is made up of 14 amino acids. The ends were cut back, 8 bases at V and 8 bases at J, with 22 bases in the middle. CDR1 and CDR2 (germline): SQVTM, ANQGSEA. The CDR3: CSFDGGGTVDEQFF. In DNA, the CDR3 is TGCAGCTTCGATGGGGGCGGGACTGTCGATGAGCAGTTCTTC.

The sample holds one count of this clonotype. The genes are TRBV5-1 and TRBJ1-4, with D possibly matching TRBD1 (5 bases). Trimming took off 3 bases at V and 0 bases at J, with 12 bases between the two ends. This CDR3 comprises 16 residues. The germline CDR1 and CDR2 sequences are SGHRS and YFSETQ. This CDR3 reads CASSWDGPATNEKLFF. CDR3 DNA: TGCGCCAGCAGCTGGGACGGACCAGCAACTAATGAAAAACTGTTTTTT.

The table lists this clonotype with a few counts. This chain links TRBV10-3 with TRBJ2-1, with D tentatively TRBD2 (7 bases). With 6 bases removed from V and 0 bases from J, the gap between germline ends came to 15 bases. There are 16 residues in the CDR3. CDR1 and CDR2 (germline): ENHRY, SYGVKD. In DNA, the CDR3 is TGTGCCATCAGGGGGGGCGGGAGCAGCTCCTACAATGAGCAGTTCTTC. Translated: CAIRGGGSSSYNEQFF.

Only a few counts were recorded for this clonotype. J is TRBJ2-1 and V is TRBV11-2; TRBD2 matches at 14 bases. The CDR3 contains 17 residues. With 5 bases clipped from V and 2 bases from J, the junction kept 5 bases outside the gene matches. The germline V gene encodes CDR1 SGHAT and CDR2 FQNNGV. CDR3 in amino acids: CASSAGLAGDAYNEQFF. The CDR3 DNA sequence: TGTGCCAGCAGCGCGGGACTAGCGGGAGATGCCTACAATGAGCAGTTCTTC.

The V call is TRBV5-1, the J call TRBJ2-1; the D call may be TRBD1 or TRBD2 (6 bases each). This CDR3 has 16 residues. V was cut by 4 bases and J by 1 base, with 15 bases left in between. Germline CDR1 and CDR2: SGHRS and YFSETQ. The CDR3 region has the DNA TGCGCCAGCAGCCTGGACTACAGGGTTTCCTACAATGAGCAGTTCTTC. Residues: CASSLDYRVSYNEQFF.

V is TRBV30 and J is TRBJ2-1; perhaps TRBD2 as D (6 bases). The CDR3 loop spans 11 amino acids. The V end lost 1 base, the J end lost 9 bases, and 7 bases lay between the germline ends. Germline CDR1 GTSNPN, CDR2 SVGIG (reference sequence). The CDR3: CAWSDGGEQFF. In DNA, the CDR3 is TGTGCCTGGAGTGACGGGGGTGAGCAGTTCTTC.

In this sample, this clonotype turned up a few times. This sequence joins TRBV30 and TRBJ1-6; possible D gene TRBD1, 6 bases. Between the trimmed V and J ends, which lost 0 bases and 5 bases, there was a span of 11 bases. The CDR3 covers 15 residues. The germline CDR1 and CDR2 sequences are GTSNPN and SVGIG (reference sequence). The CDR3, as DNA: TGTGCCTGGAGTGTACCCGACAGGAATAATTCACCCCTCCACTTT. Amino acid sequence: CAWSVPDRNNSPLHF. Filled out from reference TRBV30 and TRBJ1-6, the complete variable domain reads SQTIHQWPATLVQPVGSPLSLECTVEGTSNPNLYWYRQAAGRGLQLLFYSVGIGQISSEVPQNLSASRPQDRQFILSSKKLLLSDSGFYLCAWSVPDRNNSPLHFGNGTRLTVT.

Here the CDR3 DNA reads TGTGCCAGCAGCTTATTTGGGGGGCGTGGGGCAGATACGCAGTATTTT. It codes for CASSLFGGRGADTQYF. This chain links TRBV7-3 with TRBJ2-3, with D perhaps being TRBD1 or TRBD2 (6 bases each). Germline lookup yields CDR1 SGHTA and CDR2 FQGTGA. The CDR3 is 16 residues long. The V end lost 2 bases, the J end lost 4 bases, and 16 bases lay between the germline ends. The full variable domain, rest sourced from reference TRBV7-3 and TRBJ2-3, is GAGVSQTPSNKVTEKGKYVELRCDPISGHTALYWYRQSLGQGPEFLIYFQGTGAADDSGLPNDRFFAVRPEGSVSTLKIQRTERGDSAVYLCASSLFGGRGADTQYFGPGTRLTVL.

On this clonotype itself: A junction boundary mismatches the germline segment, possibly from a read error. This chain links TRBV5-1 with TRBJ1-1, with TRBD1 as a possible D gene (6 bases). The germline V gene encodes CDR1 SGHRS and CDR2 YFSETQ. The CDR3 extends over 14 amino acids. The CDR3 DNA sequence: TGCGCCAGCAGCTCCCAGGGGCTGGGCACTGGAGCTTTCTTT. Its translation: CASSSQGLGTGAFF.

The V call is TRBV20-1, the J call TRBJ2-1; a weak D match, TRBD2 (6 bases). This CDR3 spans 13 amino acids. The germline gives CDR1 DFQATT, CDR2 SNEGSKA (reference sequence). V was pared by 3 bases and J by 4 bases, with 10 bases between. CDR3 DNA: TGCAGTGCTAGCGCGGGGCCGTACAATGAGCAGTTCTTC. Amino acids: CSASAGPYNEQFF.